The sequence of this TCR beta chain was determined in a study of response to subunit inactivated influenza vaccine. This clonotype was detected a few times. Trimming at V came to 5 bases and at J to 6 bases, leaving 8 bases not matched to a gene. The germline gives CDR1 MNHEY, CDR2 SVGAGI. The CDR3 length is 14 residues. In TCRdb, the RT-PCR reads were re-called with MiXCR into one record per CDR3 protein. This table holds around 600,000 distinct CDR3 sequences, about 11% found once. This sample was shared with a second study, whose subject was T cells expressing NK-cell markers. That study reports: 5'RACE template switching with UMIs generated TCR beta cDNA. The study drew TCR beta repertoires from sorted CD3+CD56+NKG2C+, CD3+CD56+NKG2C- and CD3+CD56-NKG2C+ T cells. Sorting was restricted to alpha-beta TCR T cells by an anti-gamma-delta TCR antibody in several experiments.

The sample consisted of PBMCs from blood, taken on the day of vaccination. The TCR was taken from a man in his fifties or sixties who received an inactivated influenza vaccine. The chain carries TRBV6-5 and TRBJ1-2; 8 nucleotides agree with TRBD1. The CDR3 is CASSNRQGFDGYTF. The CDR3 nucleotides read TGTGCCAGCAGTAACCGACAGGGGTTTGATGGCTACACCTTC.